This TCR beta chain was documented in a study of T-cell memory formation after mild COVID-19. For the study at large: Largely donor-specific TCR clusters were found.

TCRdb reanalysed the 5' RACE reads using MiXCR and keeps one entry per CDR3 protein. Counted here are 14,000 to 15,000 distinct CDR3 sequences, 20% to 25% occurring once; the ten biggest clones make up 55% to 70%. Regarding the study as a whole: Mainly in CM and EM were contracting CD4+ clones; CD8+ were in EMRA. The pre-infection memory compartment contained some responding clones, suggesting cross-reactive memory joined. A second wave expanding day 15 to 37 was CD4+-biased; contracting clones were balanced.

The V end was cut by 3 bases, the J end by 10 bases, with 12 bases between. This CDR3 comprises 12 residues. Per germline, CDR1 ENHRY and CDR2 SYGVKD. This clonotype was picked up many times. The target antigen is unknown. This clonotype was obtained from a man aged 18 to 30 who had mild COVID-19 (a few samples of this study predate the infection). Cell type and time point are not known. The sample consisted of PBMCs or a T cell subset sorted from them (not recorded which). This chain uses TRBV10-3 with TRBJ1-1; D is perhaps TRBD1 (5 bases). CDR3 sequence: CAISEPGEGAFF. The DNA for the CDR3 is TGTGCCATCAGTGAACCGGGGGAAGGAGCTTTCTTT.